The clone carrying this T cell receptor (beta chain) was seen a few times. This entry comes from a study of blood T cell repertoires in COVID-19. Study-level information: In each case, the material was cDNA or gDNA derived from T cells, B-cell-depleted T cells, or PBMCs.

Trimming pared 5 bases from V and 10 bases from J, leaving 14 bases between. The CDR3 runs 12 residues. CDR1 and CDR2 from the germline V gene are SEHNR and FQNEAQ (reference sequence). Generated by immunoSEQ multiplex PCR, the TCRdb table keeps only in-frame clones and is missing some. The sample includes about 140,000 clones, around 73% seen only once; the top ten take 9%. The V call is TRBV7-9, the J call TRBJ2-5; maybe TRBD2 (5 bases). The sequence derives from a woman in her forties or fifties with active or convalescent COVID-19. Sequencing was carried out using peripheral blood. CDR3 coding DNA: TGTGCCAGCAGCGGAGGAGTAGCCCTCCAGTACTTC. Translated: CASSGGVALQYF.